Sequencing of this T cell receptor beta chain was carried out in a study of PD-L1 blockade in urothelial cancer. Study at large: Male sex and bladder-origin urothelial cancer were recorded for about 85% of the roughly 30 patients.

V lost 3 bases to trimming and J lost 7 bases; unmatched junction nucleotides: 7. The CDR3 covers 15 residues. Germline V lookup: CDR1 MRHNA, CDR2 SNTAGT. Indicated time point: pretreatment peripheral blood. Data came from immunoSEQ multiplex PCR; TCRdb stores just in-frame clones and leaves some out. The table lists tens of thousands of clones, more than 80% of them singletons. The V call is TRBV6-4, the J call TRBJ2-1, with 9 bases matching TRBD2. The sequence was obtained from a man aged 45-60 years with urothelial cancer. Sequencing was performed on PBMCs, taken around atezolizumab (anti-PD-L1) treatment. CDR3 protein: CASSESGGGANEQFF. In DNA form, the CDR3 reads TGTGCCAGCAGTGAGAGCGGCGGGGGGGCAAATGAGCAGTTCTTC.